One sample yielded the 27 T cell receptor beta chains listed below, sequenced in a study of blood T cell repertoires in COVID-19 (TCRdb year 2020). Library prep was done by the immunoSEQ multiplex PCR assay. This is the immuneACCESS table as TCRdb keeps it, with only in-frame sequences that have V and J called. A part of the clones is gone; compared with another copy, unresolved V genes explain less than half, and the rest is unexplained. This sample is represented by around 250,000 clones; more than 75% of them were singletons. Jointly, the top ten make up approximately 1.5% of the sample. What was sequenced was PBMCs or T cells enriched from blood (not recorded which). Source of these receptors: a woman between 50 and 59 years old who had recovered from COVID-19.

The chain is built from TRBV3-1 (or the pseudogene TRBV3-2) and TRBJ2-7; D is perhaps TRBD2 (6 bases). The CDR3 consists of 14 residues. V dropped 5 bases and J dropped 3 bases, with 14 bases sitting between them. The germline gives CDR1 LGHDT, CDR2 YNNKEL (reference sequence). The CDR3 DNA follows: TGTGCCAGCAGCTTACGTAGCGGCTACTACGAGCAGTACTTC. Residues: CASSLRSGYYEQYF.

The chain recombines TRBV10-3 with TRBJ1-5; D is uncertain. V was pared by 8 bases and J by 5 bases, with 10 bases between. CDR3 length equals 12 residues. Germline-derived CDR1 and CDR2 are ENHRY and SYGVKD. CDR3 sequence reads: CAIGEEHQPQHF. In DNA, the CDR3 is TGTGCCATCGGAGAGGAACATCAGCCCCAGCATTTT.

V usage is TRBV1 and J usage is TRBJ2-3; the table gives TRBD2 as D, unverified against the DNA. TRBV1 is tagged as a pseudogene. The length of the CDR3 is 14 residues. CDR3 residues: CPPRARGSTDTQYF. Here the CDR3 DNA reads TGCCCTCCTAGGGCGCGGGGCAGCACAGATACGCAGTATTTT.

This chain joins TRBV15 and TRBJ2-1, with 11 bases identical to TRBD1. J was trimmed by 2 bases and V by 5 bases; bases with no gene match: 11. From germline, CDR1 is LNHNV and CDR2 YYDKDF (reference sequence). The CDR3 is 18 residues long. The CDR3 sequence: CATSGPGQGGTTYNEQFF. CDR3 coding DNA: TGTGCCACCAGCGGACCGGGACAGGGGGGGACGACCTACAATGAGCAGTTCTTC.

The count of this clone is one. The rearrangement uses TRBV30 and TRBJ2-7; tentative D call: TRBD1 (6 bases). The CDR3 runs to 12 residues. Trimming left V 6 bases short and J 1 base short, with 10 bases between. Germline loops: CDR1 GTSNPN, CDR2 SVGIG (reference sequence). CDR3 in amino acids: CACLTGSYEQYF. The CDR3 DNA follows: TGTGCCTGCCTAACAGGGTCCTACGAGCAGTACTTC.

The chain couples TRBV5-4 to TRBJ1-2; D unresolved. The germline V and J ends were trimmed by 5 bases and 4 bases, with 15 bases remaining between them. Germline CDR1 is SGHNT and CDR2 is YYREEE (reference sequence). This CDR3 has 14 residues. For the CDR3, the DNA is TGTGCCAGCAGTGCTCAGCTAGTTACCTATGGCTACACCTTC. This encodes CASSAQLVTYGYTF.

The CDR3 sequence: CATRQGDQPQHF. The CDR3 nucleotides are TGTGCCACACGACAGGGCGATCAGCCCCAGCATTTT. The chain recombines TRBV28 with TRBJ1-5, with 7 bases identical to TRBD1. J lost 5 bases, V lost 10 bases, and 5 bases had no gene match. The CDR3 length is 12 residues. Germline CDR1 MDHEN, CDR2 SYDVKM.

CDR3 sequence: CATSRVGRTYEQYF. CDR3 nucleotide sequence: TGTGCCACCAGCAGAGTGGGCAGAACGTACGAGCAGTACTTC. The J gene is TRBJ2-7, the V gene TRBV15; D is uncertain. The CDR3 is made up of 14 amino acids. CDR1 is LNHNV, CDR2 YYDKDF, per germline (reference sequence). Between the trimmed V and J ends, which lost 1 base and 4 bases, there was a span of 11 bases. Full variable domain (remainder filled in from reference TRBV15 and TRBJ2-7): DAMVIQNPRYQVTQFGKPVTLSCSQTLNHNVMYWYQQKSSQAPKLLFHYYDKDFNNEADTPDNFQSRRPNTSFCFLDIRSPGLGDTAMYLCATSRVGRTYEQYFGPGTRLTVT.

The V call is TRBV3-1 (or the pseudogene TRBV3-2), the J call TRBJ2-3; 14 positions agree with TRBD2. Germline V gene lookup returns CDR1 LGHDT and CDR2 YNNKEL (reference sequence). CDR3 length: 15 amino acids. V lost 6 bases and J lost 5; bases outside the gene matches: 4. The CDR3, as DNA: TGTGCCAGCAGAGATGGACTAGCGGGAGGAGATACGCAGTATTTT. It translates to CASRDGLAGGDTQYF.

The chain carries TRBV3-1 (or the pseudogene TRBV3-2) and TRBJ1-1; D gene uncertain. The CDR3 totals 13 residues. V was trimmed by 4 bases and J by 4 bases, leaving 10 bases between them. Germline CDR1 LGHDT, CDR2 YNNKEL (reference sequence). The CDR3 DNA sequence: TGTGCCAGCAGCCTCCGAGGGAGCACTGAAGCTTTCTTT. Its protein product is CASSLRGSTEAFF.

The V and J genes are TRBV10-1 and TRBJ2-1; D is possibly TRBD2 (6 bases). This CDR3 is 13 amino acids long. CDR1 WNHNN and CDR2 SYGVQD come from the germline V gene (reference sequence). V lost 2 bases to trimming and J lost 8 bases, with 10 bases between them. Here the CDR3 reads CASSETSTYEQFF. The DNA of the CDR3 is TGCGCCAGCAGTGAGACTAGCACTTATGAGCAGTTCTTC.

The chain recombines TRBV7-9 with TRBJ2-1, with a tentative D call TRBD2 (5 bases). This CDR3 has 18 residues. V was trimmed by 4 bases and J by 5 bases, leaving 24 bases between them. CDR1 SEHNR and CDR2 FQNEAQ come from the germline V gene (reference sequence). The DNA for the CDR3 is TGTGCCAGCAGCTCATCTAAGGACTCGAAATTCCCAAACAATGAGCAGTTCTTC. Translation: CASSSSKDSKFPNNEQFF.

J is TRBJ2-7 and V is TRBV11-2; tentative D call: TRBD2 (6 bases). CDR1 and CDR2 (germline): SGHAT, FQNNGV. V was shortened by 3 bases and J by 4 bases, with 19 bases between the two germline ends. There are 16 residues in the CDR3. The DNA for the CDR3 is TGTGCCAGCAGCTTCGTTAGCGGAGGGCCCGATTACGAGCAGTACTTC. Residues: CASSFVSGGPDYEQYF.

This clone was counted once. The J gene is TRBJ1-2, the V gene TRBV28, with a weak D call TRBD1 (6 bases). The V and J ends lost 2 bases and 8 bases respectively, with 12 bases between them. CDR1 is MDHEN, CDR2 SYDVKM, per germline. The CDR3 totals 13 residues. The CDR3 protein is CASSLKGGLGYTF. The CDR3 DNA reads as TGTGCCAGCAGTTTAAAAGGGGGATTAGGCTACACCTTC.

The chain links TRBV6-6 to TRBJ2-3; possible D gene TRBD2, 7 bases. CDR1 MNHNY and CDR2 SVGAGI come from the germline V gene (reference sequence). There are 14 residues in the CDR3. CDR3 DNA sequence: TGTGCTACCCTAGGGGGAGGGCTCACAGATACGCAGTATTTT. It encodes CATLGGGLTDTQYF.

CDR3 protein: CASSRDRGVSGNTIYF. CDR3 DNA: TGTGCCAGCAGCCGGGACAGGGGGGTCTCTGGAAACACCATATATTTT. The chain is built from TRBV7-8 and TRBJ1-3, with TRBD1 matching 11 bases. V lost 5 bases, J lost 0 bases, and 3 bases stayed unmatched. This CDR3 contains 16 residues. Germline V gene data show CDR1 as SGHVS and CDR2 as FQNEAQ.

A few counts support this clone. The rearrangement uses TRBV7-9 and TRBJ1-4; 7 bases match TRBD1. CDR3 length: 13 amino acids. The V and J ends lost 5 bases and 7 bases, in that order; junction bases with no gene match: 4. From germline, CDR1 is SEHNR and CDR2 FQNEAQ (reference sequence). CDR3 nucleotides: TGTGCCAGCAGCCAAGACAGGGTTGAAAAACTGTTTTTT. It codes for CASSQDRVEKLFF.

This chain connects TRBV29-1 to TRBJ1-5; unclear D gene. The germline V and J ends were trimmed by 7 bases and 0 bases, with 13 bases remaining between them. The germline V gene encodes CDR1 SQVTM and CDR2 ANQGSEA. The CDR3 has 14 residues. This CDR3 is CSALEGYSNQPQHF. In DNA form, the CDR3 reads TGCAGCGCCCTGGAGGGTTATAGCAATCAGCCCCAGCATTTT.

The chain is built from TRBV5-1 and TRBJ2-3; TRBD2 aligns across 12 bases. The trim removed 0 bases at V and 0 bases at J, leaving 8 bases unmatched. Germline V CDR1 and CDR2: SGHRS, YFSETQ. CDR3 length: 19 amino acids. The CDR3 DNA follows: TGCGCCAGCAGCTTGGGTCTAGCGGGAGGGTTTTGGAGCACAGATACGCAGTATTTT. It is translated as CASSLGLAGGFWSTDTQYF.

The chain employs TRBV5-4 and TRBJ2-5, with TRBD2 matching over 13 bases. V trimming: 3 bases; J trimming: 5 bases; junction bases outside the gene matches: 7. The germline V gene has CDR1 SGHNT and CDR2 YYREEE (reference sequence). The CDR3 is 16 amino acids. CDR3 sequence (DNA): TGTGCCAGCAGCTCCCGGACTAGCGGGAGTGAGGAGACCCAGTACTTC. This sequence encodes CASSSRTSGSEETQYF. Drawing the rest from reference TRBV5-4 and TRBJ2-5, the complete variable domain is ETGVTQSPTHLIKTRGQQVTLRCSSQSGHNTVSWYQQALGQGPQFIFQYYREEENGRGNFPPRFSGLQFPNYSSELNVNALELDDSALYLCASSSRTSGSEETQYFGPGTRLLVL.

This sequence joins TRBV11-1 and TRBJ2-1, with 10 bases identical to TRBD2. The CDR3 length is 13 residues. The V gene's germline CDR1 is SGHAT and CDR2 FQDESV (reference sequence). Losses at the gene ends were 7 bases for V and 9 bases for J; bases not matched to a gene: 6. The chain's CDR3 is CASTGTSEGEQFF. DNA of the CDR3: TGTGCCAGCACCGGGACTAGCGAAGGTGAGCAGTTCTTC.

This rearrangement joins TRBV27 to TRBJ2-5; 15 bases fit TRBD2. The CDR3 runs to 17 residues. Germline CDR1 MNHEY, CDR2 SMNVEV (reference sequence). V was pared by 4 bases and J by 4 bases, with 7 bases of the junction left unmatched. CDR3 loop: CASSSRTSGRAPETQYF. The CDR3 DNA sequence: TGTGCCAGCAGTTCGCGGACTAGCGGGAGGGCCCCAGAGACCCAGTACTTC.

The CDR3 sequence is CATSRERGGLAGVRETQYF. The DNA of the CDR3 is TGTGCCACCAGCAGAGAGAGAGGAGGACTAGCGGGAGTGAGGGAGACCCAGTACTTC. The J gene is TRBJ2-5, the V gene TRBV15; TRBD2 matches 13 bases. The V gene end was trimmed by 0 bases and the J gene end by 5 bases; junction bases not matched to a gene: 12. The CDR3 totals 19 residues. Germline V gene lookup returns CDR1 LNHNV and CDR2 YYDKDF (reference sequence).

On this clone itself: At one end the junction does not follow the germline gene, possibly because of a read error. The CDR3 region is CASSPRAAGGRNF. DNA for the CDR3: TGTGCCAGCAGCCCCAGGGCAGCGGGGGGAAGAAACTTC. The chain recombines TRBV7-2 with TRBJ2-4; 9 bases align to TRBD2. The V gene's germline CDR1 is SGHTA and CDR2 FQGNSA. This CDR3 region has 13 residues.

The V gene is TRBV19, the J gene TRBJ1-2; 12 nucleotides line up with TRBD1. CDR1 is LNHDA and CDR2 is SQIVND in the germline V gene (reference sequence). The CDR3 runs 17 residues. V dropped 6 bases and J dropped 3; count of bases not matched to a gene: 11. In DNA, the CDR3 is TGTGCCAGTAGCATAACCGGGACAGGGGGCGCAGACTATGGCTACACCTTC. This gives the protein CASSITGTGGADYGYTF.

This chain links TRBV28 with TRBJ1-5; maybe TRBD1 (6 bases). Germline lookup yields CDR1 MDHEN and CDR2 SYDVKM. This CDR3 has 18 amino acids. The V end lost 4 bases, the J end lost 0 bases, and 19 bases lay between the germline ends. The CDR3 region is CASSSSGTYGYSNQPQHF. CDR3 in DNA: TGTGCCAGCAGTTCCTCCGGGACATACGGCTATAGCAATCAGCCCCAGCATTTT.

V is TRBV7-6 and J is TRBJ1-2; D uncertain. Germline CDR1 is SGHVS and CDR2 is FNYEAQ. This CDR3 comprises 13 residues. Trimming took off 1 base at V and 4 bases at J, with 7 bases between the two ends. CDR3 in amino acids: CASSLGEGYGYTF. The CDR3 coding sequence is TGTGCCAGCAGCTTAGGGGAGGGCTATGGCTACACCTTC.